The T cell receptor (beta chain) under discussion was sequenced for a study of OX40 agonist ivuxolimab in advanced cancers. Study at large: Eligibility rules accepted prior anti-PD-1, anti-PD-L1 or anti-CTLA-4 therapy, and under 45% had some. Study-wide results and caveats: Doses of 0.1 to 3.0 mg/kg were accompanied by clonal expansion of CD4+ and CD8+ blood T cells by week 6.

Only in-frame clones appear in the TCRdb table, and some are missing; sequencing was by immunoSEQ multiplex PCR. The table shows more than 85,000 clones, with less than 95% occurring only once. V was clipped by 0 bases and J by 1 base; unmatched bases: 5. Germline V CDR1 and CDR2: SGDLS, YYNGEE. This CDR3 is built from 17 residues. Remarks on this clone: The antigen remains undetermined.

The specimen was CD4+ or CD8+ T cells sorted from blood, collected in a trial of the OX40 agonist ivuxolimab. This chain joins TRBV9 and TRBJ2-1, with 9 bases fitting TRBD1. The receptor comes from an adult with an advanced solid tumor such as melanoma, head and neck, liver or kidney cancer. CDR3 sequence: CASSVATTGGSYNEQFF. The CDR3 DNA sequence: TGTGCCAGCAGCGTAGCTACGACAGGGGGATCCTACAATGAGCAGTTCTTC. Looking up the rest from reference TRBV9 and TRBJ2-1 gives the full variable domain: DSGVTQTPKHLITATGQRVTLRCSPRSGDLSVYWYQQSLDQGLQFLIQYYNGEERAKGNILERFSAQQFPDLHSELNLSSLELGDSALYFCASSVATTGGSYNEQFFGPGTRLTVL.